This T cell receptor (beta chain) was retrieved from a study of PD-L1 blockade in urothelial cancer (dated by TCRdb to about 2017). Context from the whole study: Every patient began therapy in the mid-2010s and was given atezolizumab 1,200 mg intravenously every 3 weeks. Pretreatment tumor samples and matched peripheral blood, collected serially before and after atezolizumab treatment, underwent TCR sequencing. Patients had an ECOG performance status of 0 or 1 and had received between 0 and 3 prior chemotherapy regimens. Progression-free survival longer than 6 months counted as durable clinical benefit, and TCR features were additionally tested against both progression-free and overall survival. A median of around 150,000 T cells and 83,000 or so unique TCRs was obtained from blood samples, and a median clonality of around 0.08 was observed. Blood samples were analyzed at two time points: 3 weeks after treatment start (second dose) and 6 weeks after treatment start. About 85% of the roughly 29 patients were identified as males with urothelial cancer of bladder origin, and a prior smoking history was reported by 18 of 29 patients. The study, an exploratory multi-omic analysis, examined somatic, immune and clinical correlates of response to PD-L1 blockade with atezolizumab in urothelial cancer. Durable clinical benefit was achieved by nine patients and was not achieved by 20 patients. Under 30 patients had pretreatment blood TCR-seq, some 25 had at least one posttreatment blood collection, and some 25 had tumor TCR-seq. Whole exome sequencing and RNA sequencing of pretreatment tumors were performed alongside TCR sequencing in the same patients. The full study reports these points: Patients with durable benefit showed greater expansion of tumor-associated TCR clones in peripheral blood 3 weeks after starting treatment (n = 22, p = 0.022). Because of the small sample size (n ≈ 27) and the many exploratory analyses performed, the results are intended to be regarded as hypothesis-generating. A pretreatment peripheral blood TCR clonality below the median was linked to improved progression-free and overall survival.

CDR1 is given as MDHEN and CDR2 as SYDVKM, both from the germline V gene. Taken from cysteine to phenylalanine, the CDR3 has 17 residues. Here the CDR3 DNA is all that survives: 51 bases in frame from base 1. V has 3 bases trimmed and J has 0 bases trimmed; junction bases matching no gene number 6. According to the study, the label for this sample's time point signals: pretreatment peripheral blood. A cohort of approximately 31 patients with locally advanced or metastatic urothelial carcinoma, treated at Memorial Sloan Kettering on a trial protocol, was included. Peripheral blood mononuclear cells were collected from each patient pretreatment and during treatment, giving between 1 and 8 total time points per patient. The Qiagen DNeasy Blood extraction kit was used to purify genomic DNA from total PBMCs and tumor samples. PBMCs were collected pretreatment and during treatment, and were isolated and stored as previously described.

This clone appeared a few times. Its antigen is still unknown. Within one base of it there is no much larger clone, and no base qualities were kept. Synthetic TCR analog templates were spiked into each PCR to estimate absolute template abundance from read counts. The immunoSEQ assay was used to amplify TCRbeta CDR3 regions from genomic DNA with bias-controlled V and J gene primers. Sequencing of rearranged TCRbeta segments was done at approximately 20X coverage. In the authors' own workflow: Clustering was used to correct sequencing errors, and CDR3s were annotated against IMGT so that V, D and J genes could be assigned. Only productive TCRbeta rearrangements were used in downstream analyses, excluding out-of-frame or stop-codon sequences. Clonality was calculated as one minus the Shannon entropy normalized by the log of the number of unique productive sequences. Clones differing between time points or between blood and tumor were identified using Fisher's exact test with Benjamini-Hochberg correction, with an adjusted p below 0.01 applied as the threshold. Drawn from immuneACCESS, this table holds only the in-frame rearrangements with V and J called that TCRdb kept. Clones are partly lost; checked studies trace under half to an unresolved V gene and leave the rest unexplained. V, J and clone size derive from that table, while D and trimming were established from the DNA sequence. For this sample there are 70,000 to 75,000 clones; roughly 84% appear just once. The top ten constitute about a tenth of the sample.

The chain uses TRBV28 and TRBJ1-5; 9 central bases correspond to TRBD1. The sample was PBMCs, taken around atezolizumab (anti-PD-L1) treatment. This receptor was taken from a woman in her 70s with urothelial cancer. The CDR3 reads CASSLGTGHYSNQPQHF. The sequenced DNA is TGTGCCAGCAGTTTGGGGACAGGGCATTATAGCAATCAGCCCCAGCATTTT. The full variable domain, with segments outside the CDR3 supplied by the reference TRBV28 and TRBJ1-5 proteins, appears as DVKVTQSSRYLVKRTGEKVFLECVQDMDHENMFWYRQDPGLGLRLIYFSYDVKMKEKGDIPEGYSVSREKKERFSLILESASTNQTSMYLCASSLGTGHYSNQPQHFGDGTRLSIL.